This record covers a single T cell receptor (beta chain). Libraries were prepared by immunoSEQ multiplex PCR; TCRdb keeps only in-frame clonotypes and omits some of them. This sample carries around 180,000 clones, 88% of them seen once, and the ten largest clones take around a quarter. The data belong to a study of blood T cell repertoires in COVID-19. Germline assignment: CDR1 SGHAT and CDR2 FQNNGV. The CDR3 contains 15 residues. Trimming removed 2 bases from V and 4 bases from J, with 12 bases in between. Sequencing was done on a sample of peripheral blood. This chain connects TRBV11-2 to TRBJ1-3, with a tentative D call TRBD1 (6 bases). The clonotype originates from a man aged 55 to 70 with acute or convalescent COVID-19. CDR3 sequence reads: CASSLFRGTGNTIYF. In DNA form, the CDR3 reads TGTGCCAGCAGCTTATTCAGGGGAACAGGAAACACCATATATTTT.